What follows are 9 T cell receptor beta chains derived from one specimen sequenced in a study of CD8 T cells in ankylosing spondylitis. One entry per CDR3 protein results from TCRdb running MiXCR on the 5' RACE reads. The sample consists of under 200,000 distinct CDR3 sequences, 11% of them appearing once. The sample comprised blood, either unsorted or a sorted T cell fraction (not recorded which). Every receptor here comes from a male donor with ankylosing spondylitis or in good health (not recorded which).

V is TRBV11-2 and J is TRBJ1-6, with 8 bases identical to TRBD1. J gave up 7 bases and V 1 base, and 12 bases lay outside the gene matches. The CDR3 has 18 amino acids. CDR1 SGHAT and CDR2 FQNNGV come from the germline V gene. In DNA form, the CDR3 reads TGTGCCAGCAGCTTAGGTAATGGACAGGGCGTATGGAATTCACCCCTCCACTTT. Translating it yields CASSLGNGQGVWNSPLHF. The whole variable domain, filled in from reference TRBV11-2 and TRBJ1-6, reads EAGVAQSPRYKIIEKRQSVAFWCNPISGHATLYWYQQILGQGPKLLIQFQNNGVVDDSQLPKDRFSAERLKGVDSTLKIQPAKLEDSAVYLCASSLGNGQGVWNSPLHFGNGTRLTVT.

This clonotype has a count of ten or more. V usage is TRBV12-3 or TRBV12-4 and J usage is TRBJ2-2, with D possibly being TRBD1 (5 bases). This CDR3 has 16 amino acids. Trimming left V 0 bases short and J 3 bases short, with 11 bases between. The CDR3 DNA reads as TGTGCCAGCAGTTTAGCGCAGGGAACCTACACCGGGGAGCTGTTTTTT. This translates into CASSLAQGTYTGELFF.

This clonotype was picked up many times. The rearrangement uses TRBV20-1 and TRBJ2-6; the match to TRBD1 covers 7 bases. The germline CDR1 and CDR2 sequences are DFQATT and SNEGSKA (reference sequence). The CDR3 runs 15 residues. The CDR3 DNA reads as TGCGCCCTTCCCAAGACAGGGACTGGGGCCAACGTCCTGACTTTC. The encoded protein is CALPKTGTGANVLTF.

V usage is TRBV5-1 and J usage is TRBJ2-2; D remains unclear. This CDR3 contains 15 residues. Per the germline V gene, CDR1 is SGHRS and CDR2 is YFSETQ. V was trimmed by 7 bases and J by 1 base, leaving 14 bases between them. CDR3 sequence (DNA): TGCGCCAGCCGCCTGGGAACCCAGAACACCGGGGAGCTGTTTTTT. Protein sequence: CASRLGTQNTGELFF.

On this clonotype itself: A much larger clone differs by one base, so this may be a read error. The J gene is TRBJ1-1, the V gene TRBV6-5, with a weak D call TRBD1 (5 bases). Germline V gives CDR1 MNHEY, CDR2 SVGAGI. The ends were cut back, 4 bases at V and 3 bases at J, with 18 bases in the middle. This CDR3 comprises 16 residues. The CDR3 is CASSSGIVTTYTEAFF. The CDR3 bases are TGTGCCAGCAGTTCAGGGATAGTCACGACTTACACTGAAGCTTTCTTT.

Notes on this clonotype: This may arise from a read error, as a much more abundant clone is one base away. V is TRBV5-5 and J is TRBJ2-7; TRBD2 is a possible D gene (6 bases). Between the trimmed V and J ends, which lost 4 bases and 4 bases, there was a span of 12 bases. The CDR3 loop spans 13 amino acids. Germline V gene data show CDR1 as SGHKS and CDR2 as YYEKEE (reference sequence). The CDR3 coding sequence is TGTGCCAGCAGCCACAACCGGGGGTACGAGCAGTACTTC. It yields the protein CASSHNRGYEQYF.

This clonotype was seen ten or more times. The gene calls are TRBV2 and TRBJ2-1, with D perhaps TRBD1 (5 bases). This CDR3 has 12 amino acids. Germline V gives CDR1 SNHLY, CDR2 FYNNEI. V lost 2 bases and J 8 bases, leaving 7 bases between the germline ends. CDR3 nucleotides: TGTGCCAGCAGTGAAAAGGGGCATGAGCAGTTCTTC. The encoded protein is CASSEKGHEQFF.

This clonotype was counted ten times or more. The rearrangement uses TRBV20-1 and TRBJ1-2; D might be TRBD1 (6 bases). The length of the CDR3 is 14 residues. Trimming removed 5 bases from V and 8 bases from J, with 21 bases in between. Germline-derived CDR1 and CDR2 are DFQATT and SNEGSKA (reference sequence). CDR3: CSAQPPGEGGGYTF. The CDR3 nucleotides are TGCAGTGCTCAACCCCCCGGGGAGGGGGGAGGCTACACCTTC.

This clonotype was counted at least ten times. The V and J genes are TRBV3-1 and TRBJ1-1; D is unclear. Trimming shortened V by 3 bases and J by 3 bases, and 2 bases separated the two germline ends. The germline V gene encodes CDR1 LGHDT and CDR2 YNNKEL (reference sequence). The CDR3 runs to 11 residues. The CDR3 DNA follows: TGTGCCAGCAGCCAGGACACTGAAGCTTTCTTT. Translating gives CASSQDTEAFF.